This passage covers 18 T cell receptor beta chains from one sample sequenced in a study of response to subunit inactivated influenza vaccine. Via MiXCR, TCRdb re-called the RT-PCR reads, giving one row per CDR3 protein. The sample lists about 170,000 distinct CDR3 sequences, approximately 11% seen once, with about 40% in the top ten. Material: CD8+ T cells sorted from PBMCs, obtained about 24 months after vaccination. These receptors came from a man between 50 and 75 years old who received an inactivated influenza vaccine.

This clonotype was picked up many times. The chain has TRBV7-6 and TRBJ2-3; D is uncertain. The germline V and J ends were trimmed by 1 base and 1 base, with 9 bases remaining between them. CDR3 length: 15 amino acids. Per germline, CDR1 SGHVS and CDR2 FNYEAQ. CDR3 bases: TGTGCCAGCAGCTTAGTAGTGGGTCGCACAGATACGCAGTATTTT. As protein: CASSLVVGRTDTQYF.

There are many counts of this clonotype. V gene TRBV5-6 combines with J gene TRBJ2-1; D may match TRBD1 or TRBD2 (5 bases each). This CDR3 spans 13 amino acids. Germline-derived CDR1 and CDR2 are SGHDT and YYEEEE. The V end was cut by 3 bases, the J end by 2 bases, with 6 bases between. CDR3 sequence: CASSWGTYNEQFF. CDR3 nucleotide sequence: TGTGCCAGCAGCTGGGGGACCTACAATGAGCAGTTCTTC.

V gene TRBV19 combines with J gene TRBJ2-7, with a tentative D call TRBD1 (5 bases). Germline loops: CDR1 LNHDA, CDR2 SQIVND (reference sequence). This CDR3 comprises 14 residues. V lost 3 bases, J lost 2 bases, and 11 bases lay in between. In DNA, the CDR3 is TGTGCCAGTAGTATCCTTGCAGGGACCTACGAGCAGTACTTC. It codes for CASSILAGTYEQYF.

This clonotype was seen more than once but under ten times. V gene TRBV12-3 or TRBV12-4 combines with J gene TRBJ1-1; D uncertain. The CDR3 loop spans 12 amino acids. V lost 3 bases and J 7 bases, leaving 9 bases between the germline ends. As DNA, the CDR3 is TGTGCCAGCAGTTTGATCCGGTTTGAAGCTTTCTTT. Amino acids: CASSLIRFEAFF.

This clonotype was detected many times. CDR3 nucleotides: TGTGCCAGCAGCCCCCATTTCAGCGGGAGCTCCTACAATGAGCAGTTCTTC. Its protein is CASSPHFSGSSYNEQFF. J is TRBJ2-1 and V is TRBV4-2; 8 bases agree with TRBD2. CDR1 and CDR2 from the germline V gene are LGHNA and YNFKEQ. Trimming cost V 4 bases and J 0 bases; bases outside gene matches: 8. The CDR3 is made up of 17 amino acids.

The table lists this clonotype with many counts. The chain recombines TRBV15 with TRBJ2-1; 10 bases agree with TRBD2. CDR1 LNHNV and CDR2 YYDKDF come from the germline V gene (reference sequence). The CDR3 sequence is 16 residues long. Trimming removed 1 base from V and 4 bases from J; junction bases left unmatched: 4. The CDR3 nucleotides are TGTGCCACCAGCAGAGCATCTAGCGGGGGATACAATGAGCAGTTCTTC. Amino acids: CATSRASSGGYNEQFF.

This clonotype was detected ten times or more. The chain has TRBV5-5 and TRBJ2-1; D gene unclear. The CDR3 consists of 12 residues. Germline V gene lookup returns CDR1 SGHKS and CDR2 YYEKEE (reference sequence). Deletions cut 6 bases from V and 7 bases from J, with 11 bases between. The CDR3 nucleotides are TGTGCCAGCACCTTAGTGGGGAATGAGCAGTTCTTC. Translated, it gives CASTLVGNEQFF. The complete variable domain, with remaining parts taken from reference TRBV5-5 and TRBJ2-1, reads DAGVTQSPTHLIKTRGQQVTLRCSPISGHKSVSWYQQVLGQGPQFIFQYYEKEERGRGNFPDRFSARQFPNYSSELNVNALLLGDSALYLCASTLVGNEQFFGPGTRLTVL.

This sequence joins TRBV4-1 and TRBJ2-1; 11 nucleotides agree with TRBD2. The CDR3 consists of 17 residues. V trimming: 2 bases; J trimming: 2 bases; junction bases outside the gene matches: 5. The V gene's germline CDR1 is MGHRA and CDR2 YSYEKL. The chain's CDR3 is CASSQFTSGGPYNEQFF. DNA of the CDR3: TGCGCCAGCAGCCAATTCACTAGCGGGGGACCCTACAATGAGCAGTTCTTC.

Many counts were recorded for this clonotype. This chain uses TRBV5-6 with TRBJ2-1, with D perhaps TRBD1 (5 bases). CDR1 and CDR2 from the germline V gene are SGHDT and YYEEEE. V lost 1 base and J 0 bases, leaving 8 bases between the germline ends. The CDR3 has 15 amino acids. This CDR3 reads CASSLWGSSYNEQFF. DNA of the CDR3: TGTGCCAGCAGCTTGTGGGGCAGCTCCTACAATGAGCAGTTCTTC.

The gene calls are TRBV5-1 and TRBJ2-5; TRBD1 matches 10 bases. V was clipped by 5 bases and J by 5 bases; unmatched bases: 6. From germline, CDR1 is SGHRS and CDR2 YFSETQ. The CDR3 sequence is 14 residues long. CDR3 nucleotide sequence: TGCGCCAGCAGAATGACAGGGGGCGCGGAGACCCAGTACTTC. Residues: CASRMTGGAETQYF.

This chain connects TRBV6-2 or TRBV6-3 to TRBJ2-2; D uncertain. The CDR3 totals 16 residues. Germline V gives CDR1 MNHEY, CDR2 SVGEGT. V dropped 0 bases and J dropped 2 bases, with 10 bases sitting between them. The DNA for the CDR3 is TGTGCCAGCAGTTACTCGATTAGGATCAACACCGGGGAGCTGTTTTTT. It is translated as CASSYSIRINTGELFF.

This clonotype was counted at least ten times. This chain joins TRBV4-3 and TRBJ2-1; D might be TRBD2 (5 bases). The CDR3 sequence is 14 residues long. Germline V CDR1 and CDR2: LGHNA, YSLEER. V lost 1 base, J lost 9 bases, and 13 bases lay in between. CDR3 DNA sequence: TGCGCCAGCAGCCAAGCCGGGGAGTTCACTGAGCAGTTCTTC. It is translated as CASSQAGEFTEQFF.

This clonotype was detected many times. This chain connects TRBV12-3 or TRBV12-4 to TRBJ2-1; 10 positions agree with TRBD2. The CDR3 extends over 15 amino acids. The J segment lost 7 bases and the V segment lost 6 bases, leaving 9 bases of the junction unmatched. The CDR3 sequence: CASSLSGGALNEQFF. CDR3 DNA sequence: TGTGCCAGCAGCTTAAGCGGGGGGGCCTTAAATGAGCAGTTCTTC.

This clonotype was recorded at least ten times. This chain joins TRBV29-1 and TRBJ2-7, with D unresolved. V lost 5 bases and J lost 1, with 12 bases in between. The CDR3 contains 13 residues. The germline gives CDR1 SQVTM, CDR2 ANQGSEA. In DNA, the CDR3 is TGCAGCGTTCTGTCAGGCTATTCCTACGAGCAGTACTTC. It yields the protein CSVLSGYSYEQYF.

A single count supports this clonotype. The rearrangement uses TRBV29-1 and TRBJ2-1, with D maybe TRBD1 (6 bases). Germline lookup yields CDR1 SQVTM and CDR2 ANQGSEA. Trimming pared 6 bases from V and 0 bases from J, leaving 15 bases between. This CDR3 is built from 15 residues. The CDR3 is CSVPGVPSSYNEQFF. Here the CDR3 DNA reads TGCAGCGTCCCAGGGGTCCCTTCCTCCTACAATGAGCAGTTCTTC.

The V gene is TRBV7-6, the J gene TRBJ2-1; D gene uncertain. CDR1 is SGHVS, CDR2 FNYEAQ, per germline. Trimming cost V 1 base and J 9 bases, with 10 bases left between them. The CDR3 has 13 residues. CDR3 amino acids: CASSLVEEAEQFF. The DNA for the CDR3 is TGTGCCAGCAGCTTAGTAGAAGAGGCTGAGCAGTTCTTC.

A few counts support this clonotype. The genes are TRBV15 and TRBJ1-5; D is perhaps TRBD1 (5 bases). Germline V gene data show CDR1 as LNHNV and CDR2 as YYDKDF (reference sequence). The CDR3 is 15 residues long. The V and J ends lost 0 bases and 6 bases respectively, with 12 bases between them. The CDR3 here is CATSRDRGVGQPQHF. DNA for the CDR3: TGTGCCACCAGCAGAGATCGGGGCGTGGGTCAGCCCCAGCATTTT.

Turning to this clonotype: Since no conserved phenylalanine or tryptophan closes the CDR3, a read error is the likely cause. V is TRBV15 and J is TRBJ2-1; D may be TRBD1 (6 bases). The V gene lost 0 bases and the J gene lost 2 bases, with 20 bases spanning the gap. Germline V CDR1 and CDR2: LNHNV, YYDKDF (reference sequence). The CDR3 has 19 amino acids. The CDR3 is CATSRDSPPEGVTYNEQFS. The CDR3 nucleotides are TGTGCCACCAGCAGAGATTCCCCCCCCGAGGGGGTCACCTACAATGAGCAGTTCTCC.